This record concerns one T cell receptor beta chain sequence. Naive-designated CD8 cells lacked CD45RO, were positively enriched for CCR7, and omitted terminally differentiated effector memory CD45RA+ cells. Deep-level assay runs were performed. Clones were sequenced by immunoSEQ multiplex PCR, and TCRdb holds only the in-frame ones, with some missing. The sample includes over 2,000,000 clones, roughly 95% of them seen just once. The data derive from a study of shared clonotypes between healthy human individuals. Study background: Ranging from 18 to 49 in age, donors were two women and a few men.

Germline V CDR1 and CDR2: SGHNT, YYREEE (reference sequence). The CDR3 is 12 residues long. The V and J ends lost 4 bases and 6 bases respectively, with 10 bases between them. This rearrangement joins TRBV5-4 to TRBJ1-1; D remains ambiguous. This TCR was sampled from a man younger than 35 in good health. Some clones in this sample may be carry-over from other donors' samples. Material: naive CD8+ T cells from PBMCs. CDR3 region: CASSPGSPEAFF. The CDR3 DNA reads as TGTGCCAGCAGCCCAGGCAGCCCTGAAGCTTTCTTT.